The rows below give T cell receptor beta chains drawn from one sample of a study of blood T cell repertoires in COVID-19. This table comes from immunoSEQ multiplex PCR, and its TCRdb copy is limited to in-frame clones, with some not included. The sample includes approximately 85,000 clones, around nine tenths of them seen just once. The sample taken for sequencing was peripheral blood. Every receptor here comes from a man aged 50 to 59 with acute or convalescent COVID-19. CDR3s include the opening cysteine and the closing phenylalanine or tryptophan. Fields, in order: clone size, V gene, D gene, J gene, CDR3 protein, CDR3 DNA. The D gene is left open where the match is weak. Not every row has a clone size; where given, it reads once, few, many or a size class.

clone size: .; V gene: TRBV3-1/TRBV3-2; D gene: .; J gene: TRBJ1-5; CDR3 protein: CASSPGVNQPQHF; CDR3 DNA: TGTGCCAGCAGTCCAGGGGTCAATCAGCCCCAGCATTTT
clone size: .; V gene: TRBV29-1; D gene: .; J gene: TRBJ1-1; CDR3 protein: CSVSGAEAFF; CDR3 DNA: TGCAGCGTTTCAGGGGCTGAAGCTTTCTTT
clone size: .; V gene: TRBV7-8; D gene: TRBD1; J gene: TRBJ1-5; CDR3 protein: CASSPTGGNQPQHF; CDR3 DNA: TGTGCCAGCAGTCCAACAGGGGGTAATCAGCCCCAGCATTTT
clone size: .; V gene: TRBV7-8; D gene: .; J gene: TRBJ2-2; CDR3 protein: CASSLVTVVTGELFF; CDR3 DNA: TGTGCCAGCAGCTTAGTCACAGTAGTCACCGGGGAGCTGTTTTTT
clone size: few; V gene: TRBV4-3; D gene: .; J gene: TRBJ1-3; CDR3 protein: CASSQEPSSGNTIYF; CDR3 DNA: TGCGCCAGCAGCCAAGAACCCAGCTCTGGAAACACCATATATTTT
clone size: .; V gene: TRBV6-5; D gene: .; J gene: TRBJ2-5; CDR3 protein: CASSTHRGTQETQYF; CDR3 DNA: TGTGCCAGCAGTACCCATCGGGGAACCCAAGAGACCCAGTACTTC
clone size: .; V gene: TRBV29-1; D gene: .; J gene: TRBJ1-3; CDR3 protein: CSVESGTNGNTIYF; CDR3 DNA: TGCAGCGTTGAGTCCGGGACAAACGGAAACACCATATATTTT
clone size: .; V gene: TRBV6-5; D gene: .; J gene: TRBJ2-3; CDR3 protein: CASSTPGRGQYF; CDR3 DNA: TGTGCCAGCAGTACTCCGGGGAGAGGGCAGTATTTT
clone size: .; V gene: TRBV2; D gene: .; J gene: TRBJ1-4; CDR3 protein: CASSFQGQGEKLFF; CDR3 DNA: TGTGCCAGCAGTTTTCAGGGGCAAGGTGAAAAACTGTTTTTT
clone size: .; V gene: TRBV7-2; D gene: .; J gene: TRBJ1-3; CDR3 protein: CASSLGNEGNTIYF; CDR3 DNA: TGTGCCAGCAGCTTAGGAAACGAGGGAAACACCATATATTTT
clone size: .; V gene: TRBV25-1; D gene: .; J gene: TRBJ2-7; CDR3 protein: CASRGYYEQYF; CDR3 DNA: TGTGCCAGCAGGGGCTACTACGAGCAGTACTTC
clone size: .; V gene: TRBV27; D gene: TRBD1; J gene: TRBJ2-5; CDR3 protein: CATRDRGLQETQYF; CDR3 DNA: TGTGCCACTCGGGACAGGGGGCTTCAAGAGACCCAGTACTTC
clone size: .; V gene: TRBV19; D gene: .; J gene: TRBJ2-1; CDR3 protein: CASSPGLQGEQFF; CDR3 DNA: TGTGCCAGTAGTCCGGGACTGCAAGGTGAGCAGTTCTTC
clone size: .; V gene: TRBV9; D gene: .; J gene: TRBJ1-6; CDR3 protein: CASSPGLIEEPNSPLHF; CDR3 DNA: TGTGCCAGCAGCCCAGGACTGATCGAAGAACCCAATTCACCCCTCCACTTT
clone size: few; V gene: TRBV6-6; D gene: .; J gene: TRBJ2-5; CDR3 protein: CATWARVGKKETQYF; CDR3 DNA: TGTGCCACTTGGGCGAGGGTGGGGAAAAAGGAGACCCAGTACTTC
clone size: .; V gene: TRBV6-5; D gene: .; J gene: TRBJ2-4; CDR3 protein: CASSRTVGDIQYF; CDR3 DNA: TGTGCCAGCAGTCGGACAGTTGGGGACATTCAGTACTTC
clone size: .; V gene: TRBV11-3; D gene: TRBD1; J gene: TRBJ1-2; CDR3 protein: CASSPPRGRDYGYTF; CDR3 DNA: TGTGCCAGCAGCCCCCCCAGGGGGCGAGACTATGGCTACACCTTC
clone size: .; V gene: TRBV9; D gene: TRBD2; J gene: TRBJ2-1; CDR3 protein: CASSWGERGHEQFF; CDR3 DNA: TGTGCCAGCAGTTGGGGGGAGCGGGGCCATGAGCAGTTCTTC
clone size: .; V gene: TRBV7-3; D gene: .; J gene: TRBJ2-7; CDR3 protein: CASKWGWGGTSSYEQYF; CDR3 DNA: TGTGCCAGCAAATGGGGTTGGGGCGGCACAAGCTCCTACGAGCAGTACTTC
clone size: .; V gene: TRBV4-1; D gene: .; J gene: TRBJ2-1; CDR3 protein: CASSHSEGGRNEQFF; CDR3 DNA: TGCGCCAGCAGCCATTCGGAGGGGGGGCGGAATGAGCAGTTCTTC
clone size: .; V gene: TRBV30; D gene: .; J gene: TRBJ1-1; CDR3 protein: CASARRGGTEAFF; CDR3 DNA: TGTGCCTCTGCGAGAAGGGGGGGAACTGAAGCTTTCTTT
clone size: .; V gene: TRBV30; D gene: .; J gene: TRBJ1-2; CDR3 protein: CAWSEYRGRTNYGYTF; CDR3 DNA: TGTGCCTGGAGTGAGTACCGGGGGAGGACTAACTATGGCTACACCTTC
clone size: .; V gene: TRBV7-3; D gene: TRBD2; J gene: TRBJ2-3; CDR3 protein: CASSSSGTSGDTQYF; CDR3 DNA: TGTGCCAGCAGCTCCTCCGGGACTAGCGGGGATACGCAGTATTTT
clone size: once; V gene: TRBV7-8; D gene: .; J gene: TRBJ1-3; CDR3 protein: CASSVRGNSGNTIYF; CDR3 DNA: TGTGCCAGCAGCGTAAGAGGGAACTCTGGAAACACCATATATTTT
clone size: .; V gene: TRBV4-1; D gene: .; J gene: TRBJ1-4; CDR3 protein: CASSQDDFATNEKLFF; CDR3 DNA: TGCGCCAGCAGCCAAGATGACTTTGCAACTAATGAAAAACTGTTTTTT
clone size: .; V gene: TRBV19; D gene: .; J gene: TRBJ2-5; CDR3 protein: CASSPGFQETQYF; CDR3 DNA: TGTGCCAGTAGCCCCGGGTTCCAAGAGACCCAGTACTTC
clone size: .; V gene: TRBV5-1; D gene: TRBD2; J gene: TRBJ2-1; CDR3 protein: CASSFSGGNEQFF; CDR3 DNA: TGCGCCAGCAGCTTTTCGGGGGGCAATGAGCAGTTCTTC
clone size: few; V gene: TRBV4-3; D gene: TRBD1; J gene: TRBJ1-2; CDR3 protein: CASSQDLGDRGHGYTF; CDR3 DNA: TGCGCCAGCAGCCAAGATCTTGGGGACAGGGGTCATGGCTACACCTTC
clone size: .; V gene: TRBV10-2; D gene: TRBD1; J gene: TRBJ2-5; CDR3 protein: CASSEGQGETQYF; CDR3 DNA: TGCGCCAGCAGCGAGGGACAGGGAGAGACCCAGTACTTC
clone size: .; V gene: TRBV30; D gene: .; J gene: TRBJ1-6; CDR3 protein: CAWSLGGQRNSPLHF; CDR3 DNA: TGTGCCTGGAGCCTGGGCGGACAGCGTAATTCACCCCTCCACTTT
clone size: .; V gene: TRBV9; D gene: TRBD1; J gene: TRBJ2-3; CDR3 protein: CASSARDRGWSDTQYF; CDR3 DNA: TGTGCCAGCAGCGCAAGGGACAGGGGATGGTCAGATACGCAGTATTTT
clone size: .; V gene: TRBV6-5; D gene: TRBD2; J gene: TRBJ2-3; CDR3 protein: CASRGLAGGPDTQYF; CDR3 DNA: TGTGCCAGCAGAGGACTAGCGGGGGGGCCAGATACGCAGTATTTT
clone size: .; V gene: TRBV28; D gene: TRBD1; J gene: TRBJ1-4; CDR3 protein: CASSLLQTGPTNEKLFF; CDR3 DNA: TGTGCCAGCAGTTTACTCCAGACAGGGCCAACTAATGAAAAACTGTTTTTT
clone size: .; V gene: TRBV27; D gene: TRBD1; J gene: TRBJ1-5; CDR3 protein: CASSLAGGQPQHF; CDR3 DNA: TGTGCCAGCAGTTTAGCAGGGGGACAGCCCCAGCATTTT
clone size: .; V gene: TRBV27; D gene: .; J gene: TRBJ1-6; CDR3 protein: CASSLWSGSPLHF; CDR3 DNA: TGTGCCAGCAGTTTGTGGAGTGGATCACCCCTCCACTTT
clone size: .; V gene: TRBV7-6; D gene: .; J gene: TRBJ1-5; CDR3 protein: CASSLGAGYQPQHF; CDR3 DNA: TGTGCCAGCAGCTTAGGAGCAGGATATCAGCCCCAGCATTTT
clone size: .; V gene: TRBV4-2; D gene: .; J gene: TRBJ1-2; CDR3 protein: CASSQDGAYGYTF; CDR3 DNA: TGTGCCAGCAGCCAAGATGGGGCGTATGGCTACACCTTC
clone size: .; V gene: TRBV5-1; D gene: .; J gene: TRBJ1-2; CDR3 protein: CASSLGGQDYGYTF; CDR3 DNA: TGCGCCAGCAGCTTGGGAGGGCAGGACTATGGCTACACCTTC
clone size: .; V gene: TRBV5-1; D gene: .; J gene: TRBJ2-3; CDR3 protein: CASSLGARPTDTQYF; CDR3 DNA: TGCGCCAGCAGCTTGGGAGCCAGGCCCACAGATACGCAGTATTTT
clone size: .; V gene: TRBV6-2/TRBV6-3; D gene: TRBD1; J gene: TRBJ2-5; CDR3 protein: CASSYQGVKTQYF; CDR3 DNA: TGTGCCAGCAGTTACCAGGGGGTAAAGACCCAGTACTTC
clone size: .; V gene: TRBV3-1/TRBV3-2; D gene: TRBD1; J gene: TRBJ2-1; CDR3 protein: CASSQEETGLFGEQFF; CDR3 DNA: TGTGCCAGCAGCCAAGAAGAGACAGGGCTCTTCGGTGAGCAGTTCTTC
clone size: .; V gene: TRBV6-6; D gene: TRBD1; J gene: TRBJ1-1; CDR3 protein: CASILGGARNTEAFF; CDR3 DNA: TGTGCCAGCATTCTAGGGGGCGCGAGGAACACTGAAGCTTTCTTT
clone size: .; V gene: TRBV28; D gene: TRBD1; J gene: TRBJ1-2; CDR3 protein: CASSSPTGVVGYGYTF; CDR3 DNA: TGTGCCAGCAGTTCCCCCACAGGGGTTGTAGGCTATGGCTACACCTTC
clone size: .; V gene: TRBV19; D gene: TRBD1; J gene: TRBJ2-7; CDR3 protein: CASSPGTGGDYEQYF; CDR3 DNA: TGTGCCAGTAGTCCAGGGACAGGGGGGGACTACGAGCAGTACTTC
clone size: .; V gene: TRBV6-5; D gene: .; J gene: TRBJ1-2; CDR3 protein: CASSYSTRGGYGYTF; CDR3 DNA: TGTGCCAGCAGTTACTCAACCAGGGGAGGGTATGGCTACACCTTC
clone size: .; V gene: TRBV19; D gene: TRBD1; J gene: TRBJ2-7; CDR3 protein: CASSPRTGSSYEQYF; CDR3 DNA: TGTGCCAGTAGTCCGCGGACAGGGAGCTCCTACGAGCAGTACTTC
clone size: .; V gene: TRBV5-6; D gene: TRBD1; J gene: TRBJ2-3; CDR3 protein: CASSSRQGVNTQYF; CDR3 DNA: TGTGCCAGCAGCTCCAGACAGGGTGTGAATACGCAGTATTTT
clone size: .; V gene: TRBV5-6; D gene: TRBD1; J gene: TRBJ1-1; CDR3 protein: CASSFGTGFKNTEAFF; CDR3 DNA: TGTGCCAGCAGCTTTGGGACAGGCTTTAAGAACACTGAAGCTTTCTTT
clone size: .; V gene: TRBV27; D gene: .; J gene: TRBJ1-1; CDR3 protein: CASSLMTQGTNTEAFF; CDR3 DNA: TGTGCCAGCAGTTTGATGACACAGGGAACGAACACTGAAGCTTTCTTT
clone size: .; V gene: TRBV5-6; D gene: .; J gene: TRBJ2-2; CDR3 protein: CASSTNQGRGTGELFF; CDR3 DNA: TGTGCCAGCAGCACCAATCAGGGAAGGGGCACCGGGGAGCTGTTTTTT
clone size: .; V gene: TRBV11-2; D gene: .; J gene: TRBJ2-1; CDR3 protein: CASSLSPTGYNEQFF; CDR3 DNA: TGTGCCAGCAGCTTATCACCGACTGGTTACAATGAGCAGTTCTTC
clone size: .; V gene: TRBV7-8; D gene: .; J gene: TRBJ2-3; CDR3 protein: CASSPDSGAQYF; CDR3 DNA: TGTGCCAGCAGCCCGGACTCCGGGGCGCAGTATTTT
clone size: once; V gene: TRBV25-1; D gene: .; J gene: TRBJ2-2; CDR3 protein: CASSGHTTGELFF; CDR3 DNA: TGTGCCAGCAGTGGACACACCACCGGGGAGCTGTTTTTT
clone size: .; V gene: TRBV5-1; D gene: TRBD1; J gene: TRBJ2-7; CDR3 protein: CASSSGQLTLYEQYF; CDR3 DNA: TGCGCCAGCAGCTCGGGACAGCTTACTTTATACGAGCAGTACTTC
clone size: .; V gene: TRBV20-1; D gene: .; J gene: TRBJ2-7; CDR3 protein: CSASYGSWQYF; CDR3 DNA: TGCAGTGCTAGTTATGGGAGTTGGCAGTACTTC
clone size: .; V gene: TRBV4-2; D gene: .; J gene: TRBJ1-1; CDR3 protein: CASSQAFWNTEAFF; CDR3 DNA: TGTGCCAGCAGCCAGGCTTTTTGGAACACTGAAGCTTTCTTT
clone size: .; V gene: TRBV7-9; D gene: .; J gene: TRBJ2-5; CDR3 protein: CASSPTRGRGSQETQYF; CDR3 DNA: TGTGCCAGCAGCCCCACTCGGGGGCGGGGGTCCCAAGAGACCCAGTACTTC
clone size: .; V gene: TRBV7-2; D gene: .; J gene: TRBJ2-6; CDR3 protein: CASSLLAGWGANVLTF; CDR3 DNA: TGTGCCAGCAGCCTACTCGCAGGGTGGGGGGCCAACGTCCTGACTTTC
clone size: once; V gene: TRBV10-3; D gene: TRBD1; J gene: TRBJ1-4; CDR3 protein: CATGTENNEKLFF; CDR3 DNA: TGTGCCACAGGGACAGAGAATAATGAAAAACTGTTTTTT
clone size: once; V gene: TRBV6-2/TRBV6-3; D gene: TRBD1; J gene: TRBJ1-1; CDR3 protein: CASSRQGQAFF; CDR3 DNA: TGTGCCAGCAGTAGACAGGGACAAGCTTTCTTT